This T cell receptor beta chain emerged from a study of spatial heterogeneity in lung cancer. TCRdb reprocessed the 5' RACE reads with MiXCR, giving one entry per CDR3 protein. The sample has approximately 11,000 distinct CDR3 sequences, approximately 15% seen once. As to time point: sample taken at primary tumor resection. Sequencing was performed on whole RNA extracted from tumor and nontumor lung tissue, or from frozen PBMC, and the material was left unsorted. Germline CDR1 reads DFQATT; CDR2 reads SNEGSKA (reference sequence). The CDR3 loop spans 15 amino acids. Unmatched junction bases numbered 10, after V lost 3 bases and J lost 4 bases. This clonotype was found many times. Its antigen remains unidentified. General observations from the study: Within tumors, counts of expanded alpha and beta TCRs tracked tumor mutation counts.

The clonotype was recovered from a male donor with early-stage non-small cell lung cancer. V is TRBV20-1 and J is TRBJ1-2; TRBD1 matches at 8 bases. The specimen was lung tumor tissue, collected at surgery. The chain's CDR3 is CSARDREDASYGYTF. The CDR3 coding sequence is TGCAGTGCTAGGGACAGGGAGGACGCCAGCTATGGCTACACCTTC.